This passage covers 14 T cell receptor beta chains from one sample sequenced in a study of chemoradiotherapy in HPV16-positive cancers. TCRdb's table, derived via immunoSEQ multiplex PCR, lists solely in-frame clones and lacks some. The sample consists of 40,000 to 60,000 clones, roughly 90% of them appearing once. This specimen was blood, taken from a patient who underwent chemoradiotherapy. The receptors come from a human donor with HPV-associated anogenital cancer.

This sequence joins TRBV7-7 and TRBJ1-3, with D maybe TRBD1 (5 bases). The CDR3 sequence is 13 residues long. V lost 5 bases, J lost 10 bases, and 15 bases lay in between. CDR1 is SSHAT and CDR2 is FNYEAQ in the germline V gene (reference sequence). CDR3 amino acids: CASSHKIGATIYF. In nucleotides, the CDR3 is TGTGCCAGCAGCCATAAAATAGGGGCTACCATATATTTT.

The chain couples TRBV19 to TRBJ2-7; the D gene is possibly TRBD1 (7 bases). Per germline, CDR1 LNHDA and CDR2 SQIVND (reference sequence). V was shortened by 6 bases and J by 5 bases, with 17 bases between the two germline ends. This CDR3 is built from 14 residues. CDR3 sequence (DNA): TGTGCCAGTAGACCACAGGGGAGGCGCCACGAGCAGTACTTC. It specifies CASRPQGRRHEQYF.

This clone has a single count. The chain links TRBV5-1 to TRBJ1-2, with D possibly matching TRBD1 (6 bases). This CDR3 region has 13 residues. Per germline, CDR1 SGHRS and CDR2 YFSETQ. Trimming took off 0 bases at V and 3 bases at J, with 6 bases between the two ends. CDR3 coding DNA: TGCGCCAGCAGCTTGGACAGGGACTATGGCTACACCTTC. Translation: CASSLDRDYGYTF.

J is TRBJ1-1 and V is TRBV19; possible D gene TRBD1, 5 bases. The V end lost 4 bases, the J end lost 10 bases, and 19 bases lay between the germline ends. Germline CDR1 LNHDA, CDR2 SQIVND (reference sequence). The CDR3 contains 14 residues. CDR3 amino acids: CASSSPQGRAGAFF. CDR3 nucleotide sequence: TGTGCCAGTAGTAGTCCCCAGGGCAGAGCTGGAGCTTTCTTT.

The chain uses TRBV7-3 and TRBJ2-3, with D maybe TRBD2 (5 bases). Trimming stripped 1 base from V and 6 bases from J, with 14 bases between. CDR1 and CDR2 from the germline V gene are SGHTA and FQGTGA. This CDR3 contains 15 residues. The CDR3 region has the DNA TGTGCCAGCAGCTTAAACCGCGGGCGGAGCGATACGCAGTATTTT. Amino acids: CASSLNRGRSDTQYF.

The CDR3 loop is CASSEPQRGAAGTQYF. The CDR3 DNA is TGTGCCAGCAGTGAACCGCAGCGGGGGGCCGCAGGGACCCAGTACTTC. The J gene is TRBJ2-5, the V gene TRBV6-1; 9 nucleotides agree with TRBD2. The CDR3 spans 16 residues. Germline V gene data show CDR1 as MNHNS and CDR2 as SASEGT. V lost 2 bases, J lost 7 bases, and 11 bases stayed unmatched.

This chain links TRBV7-9 with TRBJ1-2; D unclear. V lost 1 base and J 8 bases, leaving 14 bases between the germline ends. The CDR3 totals 14 residues. The germline V gene has CDR1 SEHNR and CDR2 FQNEAQ (reference sequence). CDR3: CASSLVTESGGYTF. The CDR3 DNA sequence: TGTGCCAGCAGCTTAGTAACGGAGTCGGGGGGCTACACCTTC.

The chain combines TRBV6-6 with TRBJ1-4, with a tentative D call TRBD1 (5 bases). Germline CDR1 reads MNHNY; CDR2 reads SVGAGI (reference sequence). The CDR3 contains 13 residues. The V end lost 6 bases, the J end lost 6 bases, and 11 bases lay between the germline ends. DNA of the CDR3: TGTGCCAGCAGGAGGGACGGATATGAAAAACTGTTTTTT. Translation: CASRRDGYEKLFF.

The chain joins TRBV5-5 to TRBJ1-2; the D gene is possibly TRBD1 (5 bases). V was shortened by 5 bases and J by 4 bases, with 18 bases between the two germline ends. CDR1 and CDR2 from the germline V gene are SGHKS and YYEKEE (reference sequence). This CDR3 is 15 amino acids long. The CDR3: CASSRVAGPGYGYTF. The CDR3 region has the DNA TGTGCCAGCAGTCGTGTGGCGGGGCCAGGCTATGGCTACACCTTC.

In its sample, this clone was seen once. The gene calls are TRBV5-6 and TRBJ1-1; D gene unclear. Trimming took 2 bases from V and 1 from J, leaving 3 bases between them. The CDR3 spans 12 residues. Looked up from germline, CDR1 is SGHDT and CDR2 is YYEEEE. The CDR3 sequence is CASSFKNTEAFF. As DNA, the CDR3 is TGTGCCAGCAGCTTTAAGAACACTGAAGCTTTCTTT.

This clone showed up just once. The CDR3 DNA reads TGTGCCAGCTCACGTATCTCGACTAGCGGGAGAGCTGCAGATACGCAGTATTTT. Protein sequence: CASSRISTSGRAADTQYF. This chain connects TRBV18 to TRBJ2-3; the match to TRBD2 covers 12 bases. Losses at the gene ends were 4 bases for V and 4 bases for J; bases not matched to a gene: 12. Germline CDR1 is KGHSH and CDR2 is LQKENI. The CDR3 is made up of 18 amino acids.

The chain joins TRBV25-1 to TRBJ1-2; tentatively, D is TRBD1 (5 bases). CDR1 is MGHDK and CDR2 is SYGVNS in the germline V gene. This CDR3 spans 16 amino acids. V lost 5 bases and J lost 5, with 21 bases in between. The CDR3 reads CASSPPPGQDRYGYTF. The CDR3 region has the DNA TGTGCCAGCAGTCCCCCCCCGGGGCAGGATAGGTATGGCTACACCTTC.

This clone came up once. V usage is TRBV5-1 and J usage is TRBJ2-1, with D tentatively TRBD1 (6 bases). This CDR3 region has 16 residues. V lost 0 bases to trimming and J lost 7 bases, with 17 bases between them. From germline, CDR1 is SGHRS and CDR2 YFSETQ. The CDR3 bases are TGCGCCAGCAGCTTGGATGGCAGGGGAACTCGGAATGAGCAGTTCTTC. Translated, it gives CASSLDGRGTRNEQFF.

This rearrangement joins TRBV10-1 to TRBJ2-3, with 7 nucleotides matching TRBD2. CDR3 size: 15 residues. CDR1 is WNHNN, CDR2 SYGVQD, per germline (reference sequence). Losses at the gene ends were 2 bases for V and 4 bases for J; bases not matched to a gene: 6. The CDR3 sequence is CASSETQAGADTQYF. DNA for the CDR3: TGCGCCAGCAGTGAGACACAGGCGGGGGCAGATACGCAGTATTTT.